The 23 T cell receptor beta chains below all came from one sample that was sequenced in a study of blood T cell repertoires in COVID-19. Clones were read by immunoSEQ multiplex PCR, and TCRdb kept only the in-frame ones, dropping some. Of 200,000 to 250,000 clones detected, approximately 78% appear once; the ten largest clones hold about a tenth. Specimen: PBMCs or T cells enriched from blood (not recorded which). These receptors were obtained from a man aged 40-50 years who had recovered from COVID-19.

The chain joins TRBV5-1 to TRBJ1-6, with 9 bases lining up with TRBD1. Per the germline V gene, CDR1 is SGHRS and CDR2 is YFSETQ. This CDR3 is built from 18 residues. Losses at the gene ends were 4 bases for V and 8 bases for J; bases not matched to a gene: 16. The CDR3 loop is CASSTAITGGNVYSPLHF. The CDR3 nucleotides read TGCGCCAGCAGCACCGCCATTACAGGGGGCAACGTTTATTCACCCCTCCACTTT.

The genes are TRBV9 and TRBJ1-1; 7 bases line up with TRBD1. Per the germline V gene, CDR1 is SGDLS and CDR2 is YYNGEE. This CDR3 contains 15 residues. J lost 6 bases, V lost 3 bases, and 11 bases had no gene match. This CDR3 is CASSGAGQHRAEAFF. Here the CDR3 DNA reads TGTGCCAGCAGCGGCGCGGGACAGCATCGCGCTGAAGCTTTCTTT.

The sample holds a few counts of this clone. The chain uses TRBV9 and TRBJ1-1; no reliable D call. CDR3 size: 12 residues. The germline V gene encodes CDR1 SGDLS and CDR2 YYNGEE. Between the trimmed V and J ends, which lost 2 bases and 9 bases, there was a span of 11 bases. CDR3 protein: CASSVEGEKAFF. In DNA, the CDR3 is TGTGCCAGCAGCGTGGAGGGAGAGAAAGCTTTCTTT.

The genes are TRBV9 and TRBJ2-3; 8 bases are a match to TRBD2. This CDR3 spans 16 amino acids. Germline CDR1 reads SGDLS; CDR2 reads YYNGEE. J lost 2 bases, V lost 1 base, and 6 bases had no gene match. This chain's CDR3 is CASSVLERGNTDTQYF. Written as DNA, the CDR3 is TGTGCCAGCAGCGTACTAGAGCGGGGGAACACAGATACGCAGTATTTT. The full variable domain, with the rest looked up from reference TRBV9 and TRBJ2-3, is DSGVTQTPKHLITATGQRVTLRCSPRSGDLSVYWYQQSLDQGLQFLIQYYNGEERAKGNILERFSAQQFPDLHSELNLSSLELGDSALYFCASSVLERGNTDTQYFGPGTRLTVL.

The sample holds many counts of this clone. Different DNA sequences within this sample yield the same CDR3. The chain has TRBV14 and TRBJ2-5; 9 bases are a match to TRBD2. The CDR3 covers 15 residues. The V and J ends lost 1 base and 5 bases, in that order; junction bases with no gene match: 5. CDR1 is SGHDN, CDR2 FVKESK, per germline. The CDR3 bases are TGTGCCAGCAGCCAAGGAAGCGGGGGGACGGAGACCCAGTACTTC. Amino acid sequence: CASSQGSGGTETQYF. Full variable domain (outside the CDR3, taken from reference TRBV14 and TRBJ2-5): EAGVTQFPSHSVIEKGQTVTLRCDPISGHDNLYWYRRVMGKEIKFLLHFVKESKQDESGMPNNRFLAERTGGTYSTLKVQPAELEDSGVYFCASSQGSGGTETQYFGPGTRLLVL.

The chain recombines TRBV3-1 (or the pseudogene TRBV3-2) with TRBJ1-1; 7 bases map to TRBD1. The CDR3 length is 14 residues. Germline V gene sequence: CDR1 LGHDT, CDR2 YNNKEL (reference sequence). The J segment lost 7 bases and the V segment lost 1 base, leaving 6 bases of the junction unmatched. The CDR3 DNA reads TGTGCCAGCAGCCAAGTGTCAGGGGGGAATGAAGCTTTCTTT. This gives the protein CASSQVSGGNEAFF.

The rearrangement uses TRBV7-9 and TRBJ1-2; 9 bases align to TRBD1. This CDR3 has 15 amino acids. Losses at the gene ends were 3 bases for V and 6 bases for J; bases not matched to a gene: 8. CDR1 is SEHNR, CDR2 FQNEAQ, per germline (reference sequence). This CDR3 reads CASSFGQGSLDGYTF. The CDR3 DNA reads TGTGCCAGCAGCTTCGGACAGGGGAGTTTAGATGGCTACACCTTC.

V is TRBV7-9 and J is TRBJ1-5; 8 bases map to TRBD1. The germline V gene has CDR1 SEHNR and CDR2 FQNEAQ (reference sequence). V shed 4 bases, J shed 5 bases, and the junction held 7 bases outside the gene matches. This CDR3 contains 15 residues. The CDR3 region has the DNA TGTGCCAGCAGCTGGACAGGGAAGCCTGATCAGCCCCAGCATTTT. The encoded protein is CASSWTGKPDQPQHF.

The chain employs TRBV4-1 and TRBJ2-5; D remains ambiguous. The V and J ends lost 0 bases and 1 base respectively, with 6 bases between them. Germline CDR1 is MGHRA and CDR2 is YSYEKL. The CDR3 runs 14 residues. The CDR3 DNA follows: TGCGCCAGCAGCCAAGAGCCCAGCCAAGAGACCCAGTACTTC. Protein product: CASSQEPSQETQYF.

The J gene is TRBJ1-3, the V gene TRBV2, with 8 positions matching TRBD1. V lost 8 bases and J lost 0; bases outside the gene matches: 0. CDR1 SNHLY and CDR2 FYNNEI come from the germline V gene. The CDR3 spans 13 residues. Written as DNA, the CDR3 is TGTGCCAGCGGGACAGGCTCTGGAAACACCATATATTTT. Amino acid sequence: CASGTGSGNTIYF.

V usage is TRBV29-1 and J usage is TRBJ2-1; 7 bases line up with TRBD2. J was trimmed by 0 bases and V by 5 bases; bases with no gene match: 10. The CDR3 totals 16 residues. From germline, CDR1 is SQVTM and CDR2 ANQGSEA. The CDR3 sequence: CSVRGSGAISYNEQFF. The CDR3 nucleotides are TGCAGCGTTCGGGGGAGCGGGGCAATCTCCTACAATGAGCAGTTCTTC.

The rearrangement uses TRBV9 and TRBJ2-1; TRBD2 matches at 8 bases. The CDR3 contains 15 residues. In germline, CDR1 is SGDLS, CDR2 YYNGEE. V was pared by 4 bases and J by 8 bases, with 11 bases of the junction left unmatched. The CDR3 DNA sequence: TGTGCCAGCAGCTTCCACCGGGGGGGACGGGATGAGCAGTTCTTC. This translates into CASSFHRGGRDEQFF.

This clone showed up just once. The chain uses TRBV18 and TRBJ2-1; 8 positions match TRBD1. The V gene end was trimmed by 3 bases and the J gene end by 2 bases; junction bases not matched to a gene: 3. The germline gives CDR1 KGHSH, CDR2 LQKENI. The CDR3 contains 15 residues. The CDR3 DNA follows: TGTGCCAGCTCACCCCAGGGGGCAACCTACAATGAGCAGTTCTTC. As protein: CASSPQGATYNEQFF.

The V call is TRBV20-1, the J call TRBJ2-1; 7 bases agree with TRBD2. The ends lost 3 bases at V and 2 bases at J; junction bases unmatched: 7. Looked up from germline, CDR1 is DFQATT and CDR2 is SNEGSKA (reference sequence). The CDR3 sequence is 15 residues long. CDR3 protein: CSASGREPTYNEQFF. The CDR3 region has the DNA TGCAGTGCTAGTGGGCGGGAGCCCACCTACAATGAGCAGTTCTTC.

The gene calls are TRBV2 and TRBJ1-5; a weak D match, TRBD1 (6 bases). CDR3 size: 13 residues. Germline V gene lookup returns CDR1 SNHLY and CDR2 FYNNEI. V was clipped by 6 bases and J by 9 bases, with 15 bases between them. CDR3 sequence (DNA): TGTGCCAGCAGACAGGGCCTAGTAAGGCCCCAGCATTTT. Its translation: CASRQGLVRPQHF.

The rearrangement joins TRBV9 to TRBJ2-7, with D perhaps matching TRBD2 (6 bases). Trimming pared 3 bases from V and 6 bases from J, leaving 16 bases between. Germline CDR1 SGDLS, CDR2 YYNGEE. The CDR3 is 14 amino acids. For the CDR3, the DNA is TGTGCCAGCAGCGCCGGCGGGGAAAATCGCGAGCAGTACTTC. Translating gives CASSAGGENREQYF.

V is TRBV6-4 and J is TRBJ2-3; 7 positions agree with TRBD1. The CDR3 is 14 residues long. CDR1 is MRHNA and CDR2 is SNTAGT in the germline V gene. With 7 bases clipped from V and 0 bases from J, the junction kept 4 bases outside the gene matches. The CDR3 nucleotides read TGTGCCAGCAATCGGGGACAGAGCACAGATACGCAGTATTTT. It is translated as CASNRGQSTDTQYF.

The CDR3 DNA reads as TGTGCCAGCAGTGTGGGGACAGGGGGTAGCAATCAGCCCCAGCATTTT. Its translation: CASSVGTGGSNQPQHF. V and J are TRBV6-1 and TRBJ1-5, with 11 bases fitting TRBD1. Germline loops: CDR1 MNHNS, CDR2 SASEGT. The CDR3 spans 16 residues. Germline trimming cut 4 bases from V and 0 bases from J; bases unmatched to any gene: 2.

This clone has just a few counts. Written as DNA, the CDR3 is TGTGCCAGCAGCAAAAAGCGGCAAAGCAATCAGCCCCAGCATTTT. Amino acid sequence: CASSKKRQSNQPQHF. The chain is built from TRBV21-1 and TRBJ1-5. TRBV21-1 is a known pseudogene. The CDR3 is 15 amino acids.

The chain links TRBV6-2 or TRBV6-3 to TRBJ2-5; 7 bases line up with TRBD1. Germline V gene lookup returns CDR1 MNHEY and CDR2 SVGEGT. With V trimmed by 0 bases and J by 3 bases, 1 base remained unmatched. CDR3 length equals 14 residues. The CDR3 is CASSYSGQKETQYF. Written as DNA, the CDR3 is TGTGCCAGCAGTTACTCGGGACAGAAAGAGACCCAGTACTTC.

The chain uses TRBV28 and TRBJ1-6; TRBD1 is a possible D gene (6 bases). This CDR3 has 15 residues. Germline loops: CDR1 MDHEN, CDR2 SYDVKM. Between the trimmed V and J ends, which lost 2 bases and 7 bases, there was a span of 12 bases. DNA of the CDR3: TGTGCCAGCAGTTTAGGGGGGGCGCGGAATTCACCCCTCCACTTT. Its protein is CASSLGGARNSPLHF.

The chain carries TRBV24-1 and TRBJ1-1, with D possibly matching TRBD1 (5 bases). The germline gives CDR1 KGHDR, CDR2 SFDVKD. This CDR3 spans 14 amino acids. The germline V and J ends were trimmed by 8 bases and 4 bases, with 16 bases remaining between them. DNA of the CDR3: TGTGCCACCACTTCGGGGAGGGGTGGCACTGAAGCTTTCTTT. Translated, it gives CATTSGRGGTEAFF.

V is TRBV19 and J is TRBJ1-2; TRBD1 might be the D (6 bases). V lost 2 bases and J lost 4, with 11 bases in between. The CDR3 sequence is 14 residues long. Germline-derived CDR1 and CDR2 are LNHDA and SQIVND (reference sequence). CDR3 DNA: TGTGCCAGTAGTATAACAGGGCCGGCCTATGGCTACACCTTC. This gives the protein CASSITGPAYGYTF.